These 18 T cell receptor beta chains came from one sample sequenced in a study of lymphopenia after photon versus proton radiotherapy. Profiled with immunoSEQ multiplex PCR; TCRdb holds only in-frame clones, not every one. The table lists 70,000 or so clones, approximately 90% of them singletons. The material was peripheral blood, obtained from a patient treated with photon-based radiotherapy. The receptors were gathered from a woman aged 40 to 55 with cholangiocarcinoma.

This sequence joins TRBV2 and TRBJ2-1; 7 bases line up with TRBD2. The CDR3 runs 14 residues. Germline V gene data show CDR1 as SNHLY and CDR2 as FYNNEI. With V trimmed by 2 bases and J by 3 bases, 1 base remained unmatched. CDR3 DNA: TGTGCCAGCAGTGAACTAGCGGACTACAATGAGCAGTTCTTC. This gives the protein CASSELADYNEQFF.

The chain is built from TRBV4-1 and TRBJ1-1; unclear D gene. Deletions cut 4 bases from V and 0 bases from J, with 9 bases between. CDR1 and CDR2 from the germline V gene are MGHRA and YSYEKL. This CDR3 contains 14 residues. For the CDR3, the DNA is TGCGCCAGCAGCCCGCAGGCGATGAACACTGAAGCTTTCTTT. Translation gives CASSPQAMNTEAFF.

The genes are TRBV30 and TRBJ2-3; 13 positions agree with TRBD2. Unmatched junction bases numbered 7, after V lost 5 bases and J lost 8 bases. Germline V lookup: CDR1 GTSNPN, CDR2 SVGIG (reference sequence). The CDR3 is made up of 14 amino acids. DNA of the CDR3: TGTGCCTGGGGTAGACTAGCGGGAGGTAGTACGCAGTATTTT. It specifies CAWGRLAGGSTQYF.

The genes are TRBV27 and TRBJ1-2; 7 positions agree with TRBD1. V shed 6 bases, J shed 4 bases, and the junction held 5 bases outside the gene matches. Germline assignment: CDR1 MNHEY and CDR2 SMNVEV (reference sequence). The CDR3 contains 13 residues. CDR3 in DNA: TGTGCCAGCAGCAGACAGGGCCGCTATGGCTACACCTTC. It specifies CASSRQGRYGYTF.

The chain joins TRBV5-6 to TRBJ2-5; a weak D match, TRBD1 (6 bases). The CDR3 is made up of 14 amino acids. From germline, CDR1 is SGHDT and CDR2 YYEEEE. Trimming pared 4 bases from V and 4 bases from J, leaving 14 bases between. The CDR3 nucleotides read TGTGCCAGCAGCGGGCGAGGGACAAGAGAGACCCAGTACTTC. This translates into CASSGRGTRETQYF.

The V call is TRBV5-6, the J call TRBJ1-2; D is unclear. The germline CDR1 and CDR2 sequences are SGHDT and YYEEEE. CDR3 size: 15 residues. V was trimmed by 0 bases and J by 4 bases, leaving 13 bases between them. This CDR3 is CASSLAAGTGYGYTF. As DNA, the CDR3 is TGTGCCAGCAGCTTGGCCGCTGGAACGGGCTATGGCTACACCTTC.

CDR3 nucleotide sequence: TGTGCCAGCAGCCGTCCCGGGACAGGGAATGAAGCTTTCTTT. Its protein is CASSRPGTGNEAFF. The rearrangement uses TRBV7-2 and TRBJ1-1; 9 nucleotides align to TRBD1. The CDR3 extends over 14 amino acids. J lost 7 bases, V lost 5 bases, and 8 bases had no gene match. Germline loops: CDR1 SGHTA, CDR2 FQGNSA.

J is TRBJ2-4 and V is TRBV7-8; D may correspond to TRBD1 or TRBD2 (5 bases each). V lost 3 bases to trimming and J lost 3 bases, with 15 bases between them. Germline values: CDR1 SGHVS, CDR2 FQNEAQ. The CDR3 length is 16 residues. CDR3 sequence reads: CASSFLGEYGKNIQYF. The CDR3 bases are TGTGCCAGCAGCTTTTTGGGGGAGTACGGCAAAAACATTCAGTACTTC.

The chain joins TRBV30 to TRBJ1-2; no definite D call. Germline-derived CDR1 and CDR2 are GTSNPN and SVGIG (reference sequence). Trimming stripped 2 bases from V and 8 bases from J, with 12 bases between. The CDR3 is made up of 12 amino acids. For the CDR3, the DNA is TGTGCCTGGAGTTCGGCCGTCGGAGGCTACACCTTC. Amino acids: CAWSSAVGGYTF.

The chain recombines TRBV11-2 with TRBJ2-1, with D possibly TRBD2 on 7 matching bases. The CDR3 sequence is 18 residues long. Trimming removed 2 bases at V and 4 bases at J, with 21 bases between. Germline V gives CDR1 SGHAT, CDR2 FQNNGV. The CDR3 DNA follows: TGTGCCAGCAGCTTATTCTTGGGGGGGCAGGGAAGATACAATGAGCAGTTCTTC. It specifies CASSLFLGGQGRYNEQFF.

The CDR3 DNA is TGTGCCAGCAGTTATGGGACTAGCGGGGGCCAAGAGACCCAGTACTTC. It translates to CASSYGTSGGQETQYF. The rearrangement uses TRBV6-5 and TRBJ2-5; 14 nucleotides match TRBD2. Germline V lookup: CDR1 MNHEY, CDR2 SVGAGI. The CDR3 is 16 residues long. V lost 3 bases, J lost 1 base, and 1 base stayed unmatched.

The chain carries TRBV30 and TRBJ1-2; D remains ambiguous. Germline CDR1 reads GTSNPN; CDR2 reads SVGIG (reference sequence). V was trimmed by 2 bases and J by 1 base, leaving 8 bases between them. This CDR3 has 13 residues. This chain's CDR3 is CAWSSGVNYGYTF. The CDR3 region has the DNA TGTGCCTGGAGTTCAGGAGTTAACTATGGCTACACCTTC.

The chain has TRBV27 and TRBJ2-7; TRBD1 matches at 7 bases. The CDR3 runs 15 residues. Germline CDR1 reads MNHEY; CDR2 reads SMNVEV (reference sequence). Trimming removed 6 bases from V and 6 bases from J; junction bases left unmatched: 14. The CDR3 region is CASSETGTVKSEQYF. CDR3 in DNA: TGTGCCAGCAGCGAAACCGGGACAGTTAAGTCCGAGCAGTACTTC.

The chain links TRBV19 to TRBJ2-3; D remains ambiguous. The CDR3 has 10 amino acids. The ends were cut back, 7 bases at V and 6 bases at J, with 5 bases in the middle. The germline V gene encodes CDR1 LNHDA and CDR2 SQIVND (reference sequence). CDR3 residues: CASIGDTQYF. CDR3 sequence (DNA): TGTGCCAGTATTGGGGATACGCAGTATTTT. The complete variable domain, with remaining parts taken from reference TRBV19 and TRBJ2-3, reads DGGITQSPKYLFRKEGQNVTLSCEQNLNHDAMYWYRQDPGQGLRLIYYSQIVNDFQKGDIAEGYSVSREKKESFPLTVTSAQKNPTAFYLCASIGDTQYFGPGTRLTVL.

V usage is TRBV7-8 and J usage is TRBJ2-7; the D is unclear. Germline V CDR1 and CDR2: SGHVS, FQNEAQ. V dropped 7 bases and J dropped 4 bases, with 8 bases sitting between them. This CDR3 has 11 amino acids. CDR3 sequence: CASTNEYEQYF. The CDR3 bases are TGTGCCAGCACCAACGAATACGAGCAGTACTTC. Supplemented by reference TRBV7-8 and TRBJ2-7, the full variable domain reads GAGVSQSPRYKVAKRGQDVALRCDPISGHVSLFWYQQALGQGPEFLTYFQNEAQLDKSGLPSDRFFAERPEGSVSTLKIQRTQQEDSAVYLCASTNEYEQYFGPGTRLTVT.

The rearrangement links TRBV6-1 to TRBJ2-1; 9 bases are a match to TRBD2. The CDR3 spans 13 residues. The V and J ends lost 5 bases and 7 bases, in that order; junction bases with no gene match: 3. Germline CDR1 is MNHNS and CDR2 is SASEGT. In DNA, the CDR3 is TGTGCCAGCAGTTGGCTAGCGGGAAATGAGCAGTTCTTC. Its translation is CASSWLAGNEQFF.

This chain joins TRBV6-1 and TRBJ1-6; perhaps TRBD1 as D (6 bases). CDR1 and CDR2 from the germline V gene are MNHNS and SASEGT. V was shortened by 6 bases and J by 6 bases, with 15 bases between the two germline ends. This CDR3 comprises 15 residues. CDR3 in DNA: TGTGCCAGCAGCTCCTCCGGGACAAGTAATTCACCCCTCCACTTT. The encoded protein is CASSSSGTSNSPLHF.

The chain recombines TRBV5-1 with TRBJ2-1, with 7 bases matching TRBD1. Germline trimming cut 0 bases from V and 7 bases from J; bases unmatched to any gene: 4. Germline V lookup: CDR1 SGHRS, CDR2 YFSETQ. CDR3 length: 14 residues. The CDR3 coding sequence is TGCGCCAGCAGCTTGGGACAGGGTACAAATGAGCAGTTCTTC. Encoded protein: CASSLGQGTNEQFF.